This paragraph covers one TCR beta chain sequence. The target of this receptor is not known. No base-level quality is on record; no much larger clone is a single base apart. The data were obtained in a study of cytomegalovirus exposure and HLA in healthy donors (dated by TCRdb to 2015 to 2018). Looking at the study overall: An earlier analysis of several hundred of the donors reported approximately 300 Gb of sequence data and 100 million to 140 million unique TCR beta sequences from 150 million to 200 million T cells. An earlier analysis of 587 of the donors used high-throughput TCR beta sequencing to judge whether each TCR beta V gene segment behaved as functional or pseudogenic. Using immunosequencing, the study profiled T cell repertoires from 666 subjects and related those repertoires to cytomegalovirus serostatus. Donor age, sex, ethnicity and CMV serostatus were collected together with the repertoire data. The number of typed donors differed by locus: about 629-630 for A, B, C, DRB1 and DQB1; some 540 for DQA1; about 600 for DPA1; and roughly 490 for DPB1. A separate validation cohort of more than 100 different subjects was used in addition to the approximately 700-subject first cohort. The study aimed to test whether cataloging public T cell receptors could reveal signatures of past pathogen exposure. Both class I and class II loci were covered by HLA typing, at four-digit resolution. Of the roughly 390 genotyped donors, roughly 85% fell in the genetic ancestry cluster associated with self-reported Caucasian donors. Rather than using new phenotypic data, the later analysis identified candidate immune exposures from TCR beta sequences and from how often those sequences occurred across donors. To predict cytomegalovirus infection status, the study brought together high-throughput TCR immunosequencing, statistical association of individual TCRs with disease status, and machine learning. All discovery cohort repertoires had been generated on a single sequencing platform. About 5 DR-DQ haplotypes were handled as single units for association and clustering, since linkage in the cohort was strong. Among about 410 genotyped donors of the cohort, an average of approximately 240,000 unique TCR beta nucleotide sequences was sequenced per donor, of which about 18% were non-productive. A later analysis re-examined previously published TCR beta repertoires from more than 650 donors and added high-resolution HLA genotyping to investigate patterns of TCR occurrence. A later genetic analysis took genome-wide SNP genotypes for about three fifths of the 666 donors and used that subset as a discovery cohort. An early release that covered several hundred HLA-typed donors contained about 290 gigabases of sequencing data and about 93 million unique TCR sequences.

Reading the germline V gene (reference sequence) gives CDR1 MNHNY and CDR2 SVGAGI. A distance of 11 bases separates the germline ends of V and J, which lose 5 bases and 4 bases respectively. The CDR3 has 13 amino acids, counting the end cysteine and phenylalanine. The only DNA kept is the CDR3, 39 bases in frame from the first base. The cohort consisted of hundreds of healthy bone marrow donors. All cohort members were sampled while nominally healthy, although unrecorded immune exposures were likely present. The donor was CMV seronegative and belonged to the group of roughly 330 seronegative cohort members. A peripheral blood sample was provided by each donor, and peripheral blood mononuclear cells were used for TCR beta sequencing. The Qiagen DNeasy Blood Extraction Kit was used to extract genomic DNA from the blood cell samples. The library was made by the immunoSEQ multiplex PCR assay. A mixture of 60 forward primers for TCR Vbeta segments and 13 reverse primers for TCR Jbeta segments was used in the multiplex PCR. A multiplex PCR assay on genomic DNA amplified the CDR3 region of rearranged TCR beta genes. The Illumina HiSeq System was used to sequence the amplified TCR beta libraries as 87-base-pair reads. From the authors' description of their analysis: Across the 700 or so repertoires, a later analysis counted tens of millions of unique TCR beta chains, 9.5 million to 13 million of which were shared by at least two donors. A nearest-neighbor algorithm error-corrected the raw reads and collapsed the reads into unique sequences, merging closely related sequences to remove PCR and sequencing errors. Alignment of CDR3 sequences to IMGT reference sequences was used to assign V, D and J gene segments. For a sequence to be retained, at least a six-nucleotide match to both a V gene segment and a J gene segment was required. Rearrangements were classified as productive when the CDR3 lacked stop codons and remained in frame with V and J, and all other rearrangements were classified as non-productive. CDR3 was defined by IMGT convention, running from the second conserved V-encoded cysteine to the conserved J-encoded phenylalanine. In an earlier analysis of approximately 590 of the donors, sequences lacking an unambiguous match to a single V gene segment were excluded. In an earlier analysis of several hundred of the donors, a V segment was called functional when productive rearrangements were above 56.7%, and segregating when the standard deviation between donors exceeded 5%. A statistical classification framework was developed to diagnose cytomegalovirus status using the catalog of TCR beta chain sequences. In a later analysis, TCR nucleotide sequences were compared against IMGT/GENE-DB human TR gene sequences so that V and J genes could be assigned. A later analysis assigned CDR3 sequences and most-parsimonious VDJ recombination scenarios with the TCRdist pipeline. In a later analysis, each TCR beta chain was defined by its CDR3 amino acid sequence together with its V-gene family, and reads without a unique V-gene family were excluded. To address suspected cross-contamination and a sequencing artifact, a later analysis removed roughly 580 highly shared, low-generation-probability nucleotide sequences. In a later analysis, a clonal expansion index for each public chain was calculated from normalized within-repertoire ranks of inferred template counts. A later analysis computed generation probabilities with a VDJ recombination model fitted to out-of-frame rearrangements, and checked the results against IGoR. In a later analysis, hypergeometric tests were used to score TCR-TCR, TCR-HLA and TCR-CMV co-occurrence, with a repertoire-size bias correction applied to TCR pairs. False discovery rates were estimated in a later analysis by permuting HLA or CMV assignments 20 times. In a later analysis, co-occurring TCRs were grouped using DBSCAN, with TCRdist sequence similarity added in when clustering inside HLA-allele-positive subsets. Repertoires with fewer than 30,000 or more than 120,000 public chains were left out of co-occurrence clustering, as were a few repertoires with anomalous nucleotide sharing. TCRdb limited this immuneACCESS table to in-frame rearrangements with V and J called. A share of clones is missing; checked studies link under half to unresolved V genes, and the rest is unexplained. The DNA was the basis for D and trimming; V, J and clone size are from that table. Within this sample are 150,000 or so clones, with around 70% of them counted one time only. 2.1% of the sample belongs to the ten largest clones.

What the study reported, not specific to this receptor: In the study, around 150 TCR beta chains were listed as associated with cytomegalovirus. It was suggested by the authors that the approach could potentially be generalized to other disease states and immunological phenotypes. In this cohort, only TCR beta chains were sequenced, and detectable features were limited by the absence of alpha or paired-chain data. Roughly uniform sequencing depth across donors was assumed in presence/absence analyses, although this assumption may not hold. According to a later analysis, parvovirus B19, influenza, CMV and Epstein-Barr virus appeared linked to several top co-occurrence clusters. Because the 87-base-pair reads could not distinguish some IMGT-functional V segments, including TRBV6-2 and TRBV6-3, those segments were excluded. In a later genetic analysis, fewer N-insertions in productive TCRs were reported among donors in an Asian-associated ancestry cluster than the roughly 640-donor mean. According to a later analysis, TCR association rates differed among HLA loci, with DRB1 alleles showing the most associated TCRs and HLA-C alleles showing the fewest. While some public TCRs were present in many individuals, most TCR sequences turned up only very rarely across donors. Around 16 rarely observed V segments, including chromosome 9 orphons, were excluded from the earlier analysis of a few hundred of the donors because counts were too low. In a later genetic analysis, a missense DCLRE1C variant was associated with V-gene and J-gene trimming of TCR beta chains, and the association was replicated in an independent cohort. In both the original and validation cohorts, the classifier was reported to diagnose cytomegalovirus status with high specificity and sensitivity. Specific HLA alleles were associated with over 15,000 TCR beta sequences at a false discovery rate of 0.05 in a later analysis. A further reported finding was that TCR beta sequences accurately predicted the HLA-A and HLA-B alleles for most subjects in the first cohort. An earlier analysis of approximately 600 of the donors showed that most TCR beta V segments appeared in productive rearrangements either about 87% or about 30% of the time, which broadly matched IMGT annotations. A few of the identified cytomegalovirus-associated TCR beta chains were confirmed in vitro to be specific for cytomegalovirus antigens. The only immune exposure information available for the cohort was CMV serostatus. When HLA alleles, especially DR and DQ, strongly co-occurred, TCR associations were difficult to assign to individual alleles. The sequencing pipeline was judged likely to have produced a cluster of highly shared sequence variants as a technical artifact. According to a later analysis, most CMV-associated TCR beta chains appeared to be HLA-restricted, and the HLA associations seemed to be driven largely by CMV exposure. Linkage disequilibrium might explain the correlated functional status among segregating V segments, but an unknown experimental factor could not be excluded. Because HLA typing was missing for some donors at each locus, association tests included only the typed subset. Compared with equally common non-associated chains, HLA-associated TCR beta chains in a later analysis were more clonally expanded and had lower generation probabilities.

The sample was PBMCs. The rearranged chain carries TRBV6-6 and TRBJ1-2, with the D segment identity uncertain. This receptor was identified in a man aged 30-40 years in good health and CMV-seronegative. The nucleotides are TGTGCCAGCAGTCACGGGGATGTCTATGGCTACACCTTC. This gives the protein CASSHGDVYGYTF.